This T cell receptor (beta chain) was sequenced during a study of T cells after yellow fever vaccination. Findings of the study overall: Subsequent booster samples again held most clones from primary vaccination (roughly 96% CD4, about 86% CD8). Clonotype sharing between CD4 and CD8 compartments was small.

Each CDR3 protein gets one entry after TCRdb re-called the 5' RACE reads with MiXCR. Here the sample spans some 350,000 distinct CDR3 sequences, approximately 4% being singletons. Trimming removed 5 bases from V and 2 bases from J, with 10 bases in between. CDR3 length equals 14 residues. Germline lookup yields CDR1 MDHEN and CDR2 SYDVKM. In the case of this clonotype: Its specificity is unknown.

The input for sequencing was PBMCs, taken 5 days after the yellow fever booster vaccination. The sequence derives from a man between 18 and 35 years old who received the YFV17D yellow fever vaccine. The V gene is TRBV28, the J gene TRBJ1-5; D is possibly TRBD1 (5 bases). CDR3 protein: CASSRGDGNQPQHF. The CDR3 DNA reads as TGTGCCAGCAGTCGGGGGGATGGCAATCAGCCCCAGCATTTT.